The T cell receptor beta chain described here comes from a study of tumor-infiltrating lymphocytes in primary liver carcinoma. CDR3 size: 13 residues. The V and J ends lost 4 bases and 13 bases respectively, with 17 bases between them. The V gene's germline CDR1 is SGHRS and CDR2 YFSETQ. A primer matching the constant region was used to make TCR beta cDNA from approximately 0.45 ug of total RNA. Three-round nested multiplex PCR performed with slightly modified ARM-PCR produced the TCR beta libraries. TRBV1-TRBV30 forward primers paired with a C-beta reverse primer were used in the first two PCR rounds, which ran roughly 9 cycles each. Via MiXCR, TCRdb re-called the multiplex PCR reads, giving one row per CDR3 protein. Of about 310,000 distinct CDR3 sequences in the sample, around 50% were seen once. Germline DNA was also extracted, and blood RNA derived from unsorted whole blood.

The sequenced sample was peripheral blood. The J gene is TRBJ2-2, the V gene TRBV5-1, with D maybe TRBD2 (6 bases). The TCR was taken from a woman under 40 with primary liver carcinoma and hepatitis B virus infection. As DNA, the CDR3 is TGCGCCAGCAGCGCGGGAAGTCATTTCGGGCTGTTTTTT. Its protein is CASSAGSHFGLFF. The variable domain in full, with the rest retrieved from reference TRBV5-1 and TRBJ2-2, is KAGVTQTPRYLIKTRGQQVTLSCSPISGHRSVSWYQQTPGQGLQFLFEYFSETQRNKGNFPGRFSGRQFSNSRSEMNVSTLELGDSALYLCASSAGSHFGLFFGEGSRLTVL.